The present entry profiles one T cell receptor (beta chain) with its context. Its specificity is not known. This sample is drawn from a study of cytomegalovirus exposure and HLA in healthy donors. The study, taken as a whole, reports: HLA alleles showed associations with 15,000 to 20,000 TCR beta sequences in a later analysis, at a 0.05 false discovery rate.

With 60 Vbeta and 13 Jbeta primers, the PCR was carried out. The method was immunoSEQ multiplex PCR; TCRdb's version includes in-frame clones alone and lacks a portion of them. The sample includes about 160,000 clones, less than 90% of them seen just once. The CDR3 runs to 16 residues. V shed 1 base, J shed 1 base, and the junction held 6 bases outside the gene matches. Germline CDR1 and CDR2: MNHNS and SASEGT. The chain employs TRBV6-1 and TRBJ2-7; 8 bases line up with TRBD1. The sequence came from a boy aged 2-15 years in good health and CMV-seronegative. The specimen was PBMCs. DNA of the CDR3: TGTGCCAGCAGTGAAGGACAGGGGTACGTTTCCTACGAGCAGTACTTC. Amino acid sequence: CASSEGQGYVSYEQYF.